The entry below describes one T cell receptor beta chain. What antigen it recognizes has not been identified. Per-base quality was not reported, and no clone a single base away is much larger than it. The cohort consisted of approximately 690 healthy bone marrow donors. Cohort members were all nominally healthy when sampled, although unrecorded immune exposures were likely present. The donor was CMV seronegative and was included in the group of approximately 350 seronegative cohort members. Every donor gave a peripheral blood sample, and the peripheral blood mononuclear cells from that sample were used for TCR beta sequencing. Genomic DNA extraction from the blood cell samples was performed with the Qiagen DNeasy Blood Extraction Kit. The method behind the library was the immunoSEQ multiplex PCR assay. A mixture of 60 forward primers for TCR Vbeta segments and 13 reverse primers for TCR Jbeta segments was used in the multiplex PCR. The CDR3 region of rearranged TCR beta genes was amplified from genomic DNA by a multiplex PCR assay. The amplified TCR beta libraries were sequenced on the Illumina HiSeq System as 87-base-pair reads. The original pipeline was this. In a later analysis, 70 million to 95 million unique TCR beta chains were counted across the 666 repertoires, and roughly 9.9 million of these chains were shared by at least two donors. A nearest-neighbor algorithm error-corrected the raw reads and collapsed the reads into unique sequences, merging closely related sequences to remove PCR and sequencing errors. To assign V, D and J gene segments, CDR3 sequences were aligned to IMGT reference sequences. For a sequence to be retained, a match of at least six nucleotides was required to both a V gene segment and a J gene segment. A rearrangement was called productive if the CDR3 had no stop codons and remained in frame with V and J, and every other rearrangement was called non-productive. CDR3 was defined according to IMGT convention as the region running from the second conserved V-encoded cysteine to the conserved J-encoded phenylalanine. The earlier analysis of about 560 of the donors excluded any sequence lacking an unambiguous match to a single V gene segment. An earlier analysis of almost 600 of the donors classified V segments as functional when productive rearrangements were above 56.7% and as segregating when the standard deviation between donors was above 5%. A statistical classification framework was built to diagnose cytomegalovirus status from the catalog of TCR beta chain sequences. In a later analysis, TCR nucleotide sequences were compared against IMGT/GENE-DB human TR gene sequences so that V and J genes could be assigned. In a later analysis, CDR3 sequences and most-parsimonious VDJ recombination scenarios were assigned using the TCRdist pipeline. In a later analysis, every TCR beta chain was defined by the combination of its CDR3 amino acid sequence and its V-gene family, and reads without a unique V-gene family were dropped. As a way to deal with suspected cross-contamination and a sequencing artifact, a later analysis dropped hundreds of nucleotide sequences that were highly shared and had low generation probability. In a later analysis, a clonal expansion index for each public chain was calculated from normalized within-repertoire ranks of inferred template counts. In a later analysis, generation probabilities were computed using a VDJ recombination model fitted to out-of-frame rearrangements, and the results were checked against IGoR. Hypergeometric tests were used in a later analysis to score TCR-TCR, TCR-HLA and TCR-CMV co-occurrence, with a repertoire-size bias correction applied to the TCR pairs. In a later analysis, false discovery rates were estimated by permuting HLA or CMV assignments 20 times. In a later analysis, co-occurring TCRs were grouped using DBSCAN, with TCRdist sequence similarity added in when clustering inside HLA-allele-positive subsets. Repertoires with fewer than 30,000 or more than 120,000 public chains were left out of co-occurrence clustering, as were about 5 repertoires with anomalous nucleotide sharing. This is the immuneACCESS table as TCRdb keeps it, with only in-frame sequences that have V and J called. A part of the clones is gone; compared with another copy, unresolved V genes explain less than half, and the rest is unexplained. That table furnishes V, J and clone size, whereas the DNA furnished D and trimming. This sample has some 91,000 clones in its table, and 78% of those were observed once. The ten largest clonotypes hold less than 0.95% of the sample.

The sample belongs to a study of cytomegalovirus exposure and HLA in healthy donors listed by TCRdb under 2017. Concerning the study at large: An earlier analysis of roughly 630 of the donors reported approximately 270 Gb of sequence data and about 100 million unique TCR beta sequences from about 200 million T cells. Class I and class II HLA loci were covered by the typing at four-digit resolution. An early release that covered about 640 HLA-typed donors contained approximately 300 gigabases of sequencing data and 65 million to 100 million unique TCR sequences. To decide whether each TCR beta V gene segment behaved as functional or pseudogenic, an earlier analysis of some 540 of the donors relied on high-throughput TCR beta sequencing. High-throughput TCR immunosequencing, statistical association of individual TCRs with disease status, and machine learning were combined to predict cytomegalovirus infection status. In the later analysis, no new phenotypic data were used to find candidate immune exposures; instead, reliance was placed on TCR beta sequences and their occurrence across donors. A later analysis re-examined previously published TCR beta repertoires from more than 650 donors and added high-resolution HLA genotyping to investigate patterns of TCR occurrence. Besides the first cohort of 500 to 700 subjects, a separate validation cohort made up of 90 to 150 different subjects was used. The study aimed to test whether signatures of past pathogen exposure could be identified by cataloging public T cell receptors. Of the roughly 390 genotyped donors, roughly 80% fell in the genetic ancestry cluster associated with self-reported Caucasian donors. Genome-wide SNP genotypes for about 55% of the 666 donors were used in a later genetic analysis, which treated that subset as a discovery cohort. All discovery cohort repertoires had been generated on a single sequencing platform. The number of typed donors differed by locus: about 620-630 for A, B, C, DRB1 and DQB1; some 500 for DQA1; 606 for DPA1; and approximately 450 for DPB1. Donor age, sex, ethnicity and CMV serostatus were compiled alongside the repertoire data. Roughly 5 DR-DQ haplotypes were handled as single units for association and clustering because linkage in the cohort was strong. The study used immunosequencing to profile the T cell repertoires of hundreds of subjects and linked those repertoires to cytomegalovirus serostatus. On average, roughly 250,000 unique TCR beta nucleotide sequences were sequenced per donor among 398 genotyped donors of the cohort, with roughly 18% of those sequences being non-productive.

For CDR1 and CDR2, the germline V gene lists LGHNT and FRNRAP. Trimming at the junction amounts to 5 bases on V and 9 bases on J, and the germline ends lie 14 bases apart. The CDR3 runs 14 residues from the cysteine to the phenylalanine. Only the CDR3 part of the read is kept: 42 bases, read in frame from the first base. The study at large found these results: According to the authors, the approach could potentially be generalized to other disease states and immunological phenotypes. Specific HLA alleles were associated with over 15,000 TCR beta sequences at a false discovery rate of 0.05 in a later analysis. Some IMGT-functional V segments, including TRBV6-2 and TRBV6-3, could not be told apart with the 87-base-pair reads, so those segments were excluded. HLA typing was unavailable for some donors at each locus, so association tests used only the typed subset. According to a later analysis, parvovirus B19, influenza, CMV and Epstein-Barr virus appeared linked to several top co-occurrence clusters. The classifier was reported to diagnose cytomegalovirus status with high specificity and sensitivity in both the original cohort and the validation cohort. The only immune exposure information available for the cohort was CMV serostatus. In vitro tests confirmed that three of the cytomegalovirus-associated TCR beta chains recognize cytomegalovirus antigens. Roughly uniform sequencing depth across donors was assumed in presence/absence analyses, although this assumption may not hold. In an earlier analysis of roughly 560 of the donors, most TCR beta V segments were observed in productive rearrangements about 87% or about 30% of the time, broadly matching IMGT annotations. Correlated functional status among segregating V segments might reflect linkage disequilibrium, but an unknown experimental factor could not be ruled out. Assigning TCR associations to individual alleles was difficult when HLA alleles, especially DR and DQ, strongly co-occurred. A later analysis found that TCR association rates varied across HLA loci, with DRB1 alleles showing the most associated TCRs and HLA-C alleles the fewest. A later genetic analysis reported fewer N-insertions in productive TCRs among donors in an Asian-associated ancestry cluster than the roughly 620-donor mean. A further reported finding was that TCR beta sequences accurately predicted the HLA-A and HLA-B alleles for most subjects in the first cohort. A cluster of highly shared sequence variants was judged likely to represent a technical artifact of the sequencing pipeline. In a later analysis, HLA-associated TCR beta chains were found to be more clonally expanded and to have lower generation probabilities than equally common non-associated chains. In this cohort, only TCR beta chains were sequenced, and detectable features were limited by the absence of alpha or paired-chain data. V-gene and J-gene trimming of TCR beta chains was associated with a missense DCLRE1C variant in a later genetic analysis, and the association was replicated in an independent cohort. Because counts were too low, roughly 17 rarely observed V segments, including chromosome 9 orphons, were left out of the earlier analysis of 587 of the donors. Most TCR sequences were observed very rarely across donors, whereas some public TCRs were present in many individuals. A total of roughly 160 TCR beta chains were listed by the study as associated with cytomegalovirus. Most CMV-associated TCR beta chains appeared to be HLA-restricted in a later analysis, and the HLA associations seemed to be driven largely by CMV exposure.

The rearrangement combines TRBV12-5 with TRBJ1-6, with the D gene call left open. The TCR sequence derives from a woman aged 55-69 years in good health and CMV-seronegative. Sequenced material: PBMCs. The CDR3 has the sequence CASGPREGSSPLHF. At the DNA level, the sequence is TGTGCTAGTGGTCCGCGAGAGGGTTCTTCACCCCTCCACTTT.